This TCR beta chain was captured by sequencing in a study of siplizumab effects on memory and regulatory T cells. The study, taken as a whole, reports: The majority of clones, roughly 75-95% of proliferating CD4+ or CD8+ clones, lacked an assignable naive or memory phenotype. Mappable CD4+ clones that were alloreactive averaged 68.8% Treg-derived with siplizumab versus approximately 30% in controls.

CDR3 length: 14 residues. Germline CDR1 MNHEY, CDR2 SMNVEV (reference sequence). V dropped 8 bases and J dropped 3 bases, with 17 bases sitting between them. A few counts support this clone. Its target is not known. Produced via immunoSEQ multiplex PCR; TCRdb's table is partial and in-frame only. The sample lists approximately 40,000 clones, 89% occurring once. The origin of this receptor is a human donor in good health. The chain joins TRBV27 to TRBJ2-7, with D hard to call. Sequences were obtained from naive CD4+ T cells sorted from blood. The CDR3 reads CASSWTTLGYEQYF. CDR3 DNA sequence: TGTGCCAGCTCCTGGACGACCCTGGGCTACGAGCAGTACTTC.